The clone carrying this TCR beta chain appeared once. CDR3 size: 12 residues. J was trimmed by 6 bases and V by 10 bases; bases with no gene match: 6. Germline lookup yields CDR1 ENHRY and CDR2 SYGVKD. Some clones are missing from TCRdb's copy, which holds only in-frame ones; the method was immunoSEQ multiplex PCR. The sample carries fewer than 45,000 clones, about 87% recorded once. This sample is part of a study of OX40 agonist ivuxolimab in advanced cancers. The receptor's source is an adult with an advanced solid tumor such as melanoma, head and neck, liver or kidney cancer. The chain combines TRBV10-3 with TRBJ1-1; 9 positions agree with TRBD1. Sequenced material: CD4+ or CD8+ T cells sorted from blood, taken in a trial of the OX40 agonist ivuxolimab. The CDR3 region has the DNA TGTGCCACGGGACAGGGAGGCTCTGAAGCTTTCTTT. Its protein is CATGQGGSEAFF.